This TCR beta chain stems from a study of blood T cell repertoires in COVID-19. Looking at the study overall: Samples representing acute and convalescent COVID-19 were sourced from the United States, Italy and Spain. Nucleic acid was either cDNA or gDNA, and it came from T cells, B-cell-depleted T cells, or PBMCs.

Trimming took 4 bases from V and 8 from J, leaving 8 bases between them. The CDR3 runs 12 residues. CDR1 SNHLY and CDR2 FYNNEI come from the germline V gene. Authors' data handling: Scientists estimated how many nucleated cells there were by amplifying reference gene primers. TCRdb's table, derived via immunoSEQ multiplex PCR, lists solely in-frame clones and lacks some. D and trimming come from the DNA, and the V and J calls and clone size come from that table. The repertoire has approximately 200,000 clones, more than 75% of them found once; the top ten carry 18%. Seattle cases were enrolled at active infection and followed longitudinally.

The receptor comes from a person aged 65-85 years with COVID-19, enrolled during active disease. The J gene is TRBJ1-4, the V gene TRBV2, with no clear D. Input material: peripheral blood. The CDR3 spells CASSGEGEKLFF. The CDR3 DNA reads as TGTGCCAGCAGTGGGGAGGGCGAAAAACTGTTTTTT.